A selection of T cell receptor beta chains follows, all from one sample in a study of shared clonotypes between healthy human individuals. The assay was immunoSEQ multiplex PCR, and TCRdb's table has in-frame clones only and misses some. The sample lists approximately 460,000 clones; 77% were seen once. Sequencing was done on a sample of PBMCs. Receptors originate from a woman between 35 and 50 years old in good health. Some clones in this sample may be carry-over from other donors' samples. Each CDR3 is given with its conserved first and last residue. D genes are given only for firm matches. Size tells how often a clone was seen (once, few, many) or the class of an expanded clone, and some rows leave it out.

size	D	J	V	DNA	CDR3
NA	NA	TRBJ1-2	TRBV7-9	TGTGCCAGCAGCCGTTCCATGGACGGCTATGGCTACACCTTC	CASSRSMDGYGYTF
NA	TRBD1	TRBJ2-2	TRBV28	TGTGCCAGCAGGGCAGGGGGTTCTGCCGGGGAGCTGTTTTTT	CASRAGGSAGELFF
NA	NA	TRBJ1-3	TRBV5-4	TGTGCCAGCAGCTCCAAACAGGGCTCCTCTGGAAACACCATATATTTT	CASSSKQGSSGNTIYF
NA	NA	TRBJ2-5	TRBV5-1	TGCGCCAGCAGCGCCCGGGGGGAGACCCAGTACTTC	CASSARGETQYF
once	NA	TRBJ1-2	TRBV28	TGTGCCAGCACCACTAGGAGGGGTGGCTACACCTTC	CASTTRRGGYTF
NA	NA	TRBJ2-2	TRBV6-4	TGTGCCAGCAGTGAAGGCTCGACCGGGGAGCTGTTTTTT	CASSEGSTGELFF
NA	NA	TRBJ1-2	TRBV11-2	TGTGCCAGCAGCCCCCGACAATATGGCTACACCTTC	CASSPRQYGYTF
many	NA	TRBJ2-1	TRBV4-1	TGCGCCAGCAGCCAAGAACCCTTAAGCCATGAGCAGTTCTTC	CASSQEPLSHEQFF
NA	TRBD1	TRBJ1-2	TRBV7-9	TGTGCCAGCAGACGAGGACGGGGACAGGGCGATGGCTACACCTTC	CASRRGRGQGDGYTF
NA	TRBD1	TRBJ1-2	TRBV9	TGTGCCAGCAGCTACCTGGGACAGGGAGACTATGGCTACACCTTC	CASSYLGQGDYGYTF
NA	NA	TRBJ2-2	TRBV4-1	TGCGCCAGCAGCCAGACTAGAAGGGAGCTGTTTTTT	CASSQTRRELFF
NA	NA	TRBJ2-7	TRBV23-1	TGCGCCAGCAGTCAATCGTCAGGGGCTCAACACGAGCAGTACTTC	CASSQSSGAQHEQYF
NA	NA	TRBJ2-4	TRBV4-3	TGCGCCAGCAGCCAGGAGCCGCCCAGGGACTCGACGCCGCTAGCCAAAAACATTCAGTACTTC	CASSQEPPRDSTPLAKNIQYF
NA	TRBD1	TRBJ2-1	TRBV11-2	TGTGCCAGCAGTCCCCGACAGGGAGCTGGCCTAAGCTCCTACAATGAGCAGTTCTTC	CASSPRQGAGLSSYNEQFF
NA	NA	TRBJ1-1	TRBV5-6	TGTGCCAGCAGCCCGTTGAAGGGGGTCGCGATTGAAGCTTTCTTT	CASSPLKGVAIEAFF
NA	NA	TRBJ2-7	TRBV11-2	TGTGCCAGCAGCACCCGGGGCCGATTGGGCGAGCAGTACTTC	CASSTRGRLGEQYF
few	TRBD1	TRBJ2-7	TRBV5-1	TGCGCCAGCAGCATCGGGACAGGCCCCGCCTACGAGCAGTACTTC	CASSIGTGPAYEQYF
NA	TRBD2	TRBJ2-7	TRBV7-2	TGTGCCAGCAGCTTAGGTATAGGGCTAGCGGCAGACTACGAGCAGTACTTC	CASSLGIGLAADYEQYF
NA	NA	TRBJ2-7	TRBV15	TGTGCCACCAGCCTGGGACTGGGTAGCTCCTACGAGCAGTACTTC	CATSLGLGSSYEQYF
NA	TRBD1	TRBJ2-1	TRBV29-1	TGCAGCGTAGATAACAGGGGTTCCTACAATGAGCAGTTCTTC	CSVDNRGSYNEQFF
NA	NA	TRBJ1-5	TRBV4-2	TGTGCCAGCAGCAGGGGGACCAATCAGCCCCAGCATTTT	CASSRGTNQPQHF
NA	NA	TRBJ1-2	TRBV7-3	TGTGCCAGCAGTTCCGACCCTACGATTGGCTACACCTTC	CASSSDPTIGYTF
NA	NA	TRBJ2-2	TRBV7-9	TGTGCCAGCAGCCCAGGACTCGGGGAGCTGTTTTTT	CASSPGLGELFF
NA	TRBD2	TRBJ2-1	TRBV10-3	TGTGCCATCAGCGGACTAGGGTTAGCTAATGAGCAGTTCTTC	CAISGLGLANEQFF
few	TRBD1	TRBJ2-5	TRBV7-9	TGCGCCAGCAGCCAAGAAGCCGGGACAGGCGGTGAGACCCAGTACTTC	CASSQEAGTGGETQYF
once	NA	TRBJ2-7	TRBV7-2	TGTGCCAGCAGCCCGGACCCCGGCCCGCTAGGGCGGTGCTTC	CASSPDPGPLGRCF
once	NA	TRBJ2-7	TRBV9	TGTGCCAGCAGCCCGGGACTCGGGGGGCCACTGTACTTC	CASSPGLGGPLYF
once	NA	TRBJ1-1	TRBV6-4	TGTGCCAGCAAAAGGACAGTTAACACTGAAGCTTTCTTT	CASKRTVNTEAFF
few	NA	TRBJ2-6	TRBV10-3	TGTGCCATCAGTGAGGTAGGGGTCACCTCTGGGGCCAACGTCCTGACTTTC	CAISEVGVTSGANVLTF
NA	NA	TRBJ2-5	TRBV7-2	TGTGCCAGCAGCTTAGACCCGAGCGGTCCCCAGTACTTC	CASSLDPSGPQYF
many	NA	TRBJ1-1	TRBV15	TGTGCCACCAGCAGAGTAGGGGCTAGGAACACTGAAGCTTTCTTT	CATSRVGARNTEAFF
once	TRBD2	TRBJ2-7	TRBV7-9	TGTGCCAGCAGCCCGGGACTAGCGGGACTCTACGAGCAGTACTTC	CASSPGLAGLYEQYF
NA	TRBD2	TRBJ2-7	TRBV10-1	TGCGCCAGCAGGGCGGGGAGGGCCTACGAGCAGTACTTC	CASRAGRAYEQYF
many	NA	TRBJ2-3	TRBV28	TGTGCCAGCAGACCCTTAGGGGTGGTCACAGATACGCAGTATTTT	CASRPLGVVTDTQYF
NA	NA	TRBJ2-7	TRBV28	TGTGCCAGCAGCCTCAGACTAGGACCCTACGAGCAGTACTTC	CASSLRLGPYEQYF
NA	NA	TRBJ2-1	TRBV11-2	TGTGCCAGCAGCTTAGGGGTGGAGGATGAGCAGTTCTTC	CASSLGVEDEQFF
NA	NA	TRBJ2-7	TRBV9	TGTGCCAGCAGCGTAGAACTAGTGGACGAGCAGTACTTC	CASSVELVDEQYF
NA	NA	TRBJ2-7	TRBV21-1	TGTGCCAGCAGCAAAGAAGGGCGGGAGGATTTCGAGCAGTACTTC	CASSKEGREDFEQYF
NA	NA	TRBJ2-7	TRBV21-1	TGTGCCAGGGGGACTAGACCTACGAGGCAGTACTTC	CARGTRPTRQYF
NA	NA	TRBJ2-1	TRBV28	TGTGCCAGCAGTCCCTTAGGGGGAGGGAAGGATGAGCAGTTCTTC	CASSPLGGGKDEQFF
NA	NA	TRBJ1-2	TRBV19	TGTGCCAGTAGTCCCTCGGGGGAAGGGCACTATGGCTACACCTTC	CASSPSGEGHYGYTF
NA	NA	TRBJ2-6	TRBV5-4	TGTGCCAGCAGCCAAGACCGACTCCAATCCAACGTCCTGACTTTC	CASSQDRLQSNVLTF